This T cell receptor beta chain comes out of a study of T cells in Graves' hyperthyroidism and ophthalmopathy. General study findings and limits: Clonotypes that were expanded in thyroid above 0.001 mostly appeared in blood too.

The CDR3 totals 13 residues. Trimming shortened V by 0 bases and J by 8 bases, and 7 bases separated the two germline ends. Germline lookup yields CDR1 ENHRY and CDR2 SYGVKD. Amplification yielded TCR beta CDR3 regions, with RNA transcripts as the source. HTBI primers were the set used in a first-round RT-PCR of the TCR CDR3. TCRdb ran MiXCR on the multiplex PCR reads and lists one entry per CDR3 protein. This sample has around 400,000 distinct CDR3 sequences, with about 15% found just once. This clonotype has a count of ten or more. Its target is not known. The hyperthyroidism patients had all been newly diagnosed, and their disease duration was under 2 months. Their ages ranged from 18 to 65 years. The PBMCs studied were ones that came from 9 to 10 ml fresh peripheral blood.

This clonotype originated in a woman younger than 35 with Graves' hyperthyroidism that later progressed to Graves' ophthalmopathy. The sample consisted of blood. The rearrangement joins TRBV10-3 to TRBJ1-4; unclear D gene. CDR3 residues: CAISESVAEKLFF. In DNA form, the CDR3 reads TGTGCCATCAGTGAGTCGGTCGCAGAAAAACTGTTTTTT.